Reported below is one T cell receptor beta chain. This sample includes further DNA sequences coding for the same CDR3. The sample comes from a study of blood T cell repertoires in COVID-19. Study-level information: The samples span acute and convalescent COVID-19 from the United States, Italy and Spain. T cells, B-cell-depleted T cells, or PBMCs provided the cDNA or gDNA that served as material.

Trimming removed 3 bases at V and 4 bases at J, with 7 bases between. The CDR3 extends over 12 amino acids. Original methodology: Nucleated cell number was recorded as an estimate derived from reference gene primer amplification. TCRdb's copy holds only in-frame clones and misses some; the assay was immunoSEQ multiplex PCR. That table is the source of V, J and clone size, and D and trimming were worked out from the DNA. The sample includes 300,000 to 350,000 clones, approximately 90% of them seen just once. Followed longitudinally, the Seattle patients had been enrolled during active infection. This chain links TRBV12-3 or TRBV12-4 with TRBJ2-7, with D perhaps matching TRBD2 (6 bases). The sample was peripheral blood. This receptor was identified in a woman between 25 and 40 years old with COVID-19, enrolled during active disease. The CDR3 loop is CASSFGGYEQYF. In nucleotides, the CDR3 is TGTGCCAGCAGTTTTGGAGGGTACGAGCAGTACTTC.